These 19 T cell receptor beta chains share one sample of origin, sequenced in a study of blood T cell repertoires in COVID-19. Sequencing was performed with immunoSEQ multiplex PCR; in TCRdb, only in-frame clones are kept and a portion is missing. The table records approximately 110,000 clones, over 60% of them present only once. Specimen: peripheral blood. The receptors were gathered from a human donor in a cohort sampled during active or convalescent COVID-19.

With regard to this clone: Germline is not matched at one junction end, which may reflect a read error. The chain employs TRBV7-7 and TRBJ2-5, with 9 positions matching TRBD2. CDR3 length: 18 residues. Per the germline V gene, CDR1 is SSHAT and CDR2 is FNYEAQ (reference sequence). The CDR3 reads CASSFLAGPRSGQETQYF. In DNA form, the CDR3 reads TGTGCTAGCAGCTTCCTAGCGGGACCGCGATCCGGCCAAGAGACCCAGTACTTC.

This clone has a count of ten or more. The genes are TRBV20-1 and TRBJ2-7; 12 positions agree with TRBD2. Germline V lookup: CDR1 DFQATT, CDR2 SNEGSKA (reference sequence). The CDR3 totals 19 residues. With 3 bases clipped from V and 1 base from J, the junction kept 16 bases outside the gene matches. CDR3 sequence (DNA): TGCAGTGCTAGTAACCTCCCCCTAGCGGGAGGGCCCCCGTCCTACGAGCAGTACTTC. Translation: CSASNLPLAGGPPSYEQYF.

The V call is TRBV7-8, the J call TRBJ1-6; D remains unclear. Germline V gives CDR1 SGHVS, CDR2 FQNEAQ. The CDR3 has 12 amino acids. V lost 3 bases and J lost 6, with 3 bases in between. CDR3 bases: TGTGCCAGCAGCTTCAGTAATTCACCCCTCCACTTT. This codes for CASSFSNSPLHF.

The chain is built from TRBV7-2 and TRBJ2-2; a possible D gene is TRBD2 (6 bases). CDR1 is SGHTA and CDR2 is FQGNSA in the germline V gene. This CDR3 contains 15 residues. V was shortened by 2 bases and J by 6 bases, with 13 bases between the two germline ends. This chain's CDR3 is CASSLSQGLSGELFF. DNA of the CDR3: TGTGCCAGCAGCTTATCCCAGGGACTCTCCGGGGAGCTGTTTTTT.

This chain joins TRBV4-1 and TRBJ1-6; 9 bases align to TRBD1. This CDR3 has 15 residues. The V gene's germline CDR1 is MGHRA and CDR2 YSYEKL. The V segment lost 7 bases and the J segment 6 bases; nucleotides outside the gene matches: 7. This chain's CDR3 is CASNGQGRVNSPLHF. CDR3 bases: TGCGCCAGCAACGGACAGGGGCGGGTTAATTCACCCCTCCACTTT.

This chain links TRBV7-2 with TRBJ2-4; 14 nucleotides agree with TRBD2. The ends lost 5 bases at V and 2 bases at J; junction bases unmatched: 8. From germline, CDR1 is SGHTA and CDR2 FQGNSA. This CDR3 spans 18 amino acids. The DNA of the CDR3 is TGTGCCAGCAGCCCGGGGACTAGCGGGAGTGTGACCAAAAACATTCAGTACTTC. As protein: CASSPGTSGSVTKNIQYF.

The chain joins TRBV12-3 or TRBV12-4 to TRBJ1-1; the D is unclear. This CDR3 contains 13 residues. Between the trimmed V and J ends, which lost 3 bases and 1 base, there was a span of 6 bases. In DNA form, the CDR3 reads TGTGCCAGCAGTTTCACAGCGAACACTGAAGCTTTCTTT. This gives the protein CASSFTANTEAFF.

V and J are TRBV19 and TRBJ2-1; possibly TRBD2 for D (6 bases). Trimming removed 3 bases at V and 0 bases at J, with 12 bases between. Germline CDR1 is LNHDA and CDR2 is SQIVND (reference sequence). This CDR3 is 16 amino acids long. The CDR3 protein is CASSILGGSSYNEQFF. In DNA form, the CDR3 reads TGTGCCAGTAGTATTTTGGGGGGAAGCTCCTACAATGAGCAGTTCTTC. Combining the CDR3 with reference TRBV19 and TRBJ2-1 gives the whole variable domain DGGITQSPKYLFRKEGQNVTLSCEQNLNHDAMYWYRQDPGQGLRLIYYSQIVNDFQKGDIAEGYSVSREKKESFPLTVTSAQKNPTAFYLCASSILGGSSYNEQFFGPGTRLTVL.

This CDR3 is CASRPTGNTEAFF. CDR3 DNA: TGTGCCAGTAGGCCGACAGGGAACACTGAAGCTTTCTTT. The genes are TRBV19 and TRBJ1-1; perhaps TRBD1 as D (6 bases). The CDR3 has 13 residues. The V and J ends lost 6 bases and 1 base respectively, with 9 bases between them. Looked up from germline, CDR1 is LNHDA and CDR2 is SQIVND (reference sequence). Combining the CDR3 with reference TRBV19 and TRBJ1-1 gives the whole variable domain DGGITQSPKYLFRKEGQNVTLSCEQNLNHDAMYWYRQDPGQGLRLIYYSQIVNDFQKGDIAEGYSVSREKKESFPLTVTSAQKNPTAFYLCASRPTGNTEAFFGQGTRLTVV.

The J gene is TRBJ1-4, the V gene TRBV29-1; possibly TRBD1 for D (6 bases). The CDR3 totals 13 residues. The germline V gene has CDR1 SQVTM and CDR2 ANQGSEA. Here the CDR3 reads CSAAGGGGEKLFF. As DNA, the CDR3 is TGCAGTGCTGCTGGCGGGGGGGGCGAAAAACTGTTTTTT.

J is TRBJ1-1 and V is TRBV29-1; 7 positions match TRBD1. The germline V gene encodes CDR1 SQVTM and CDR2 ANQGSEA. J gave up 4 bases and V 5 bases, and 1 base lay outside the gene matches. The length of the CDR3 is 11 residues. CDR3 amino acids: CSVNRGTEAFF. The CDR3 bases are TGCAGCGTTAACAGGGGCACTGAAGCTTTCTTT.

This clone appeared a few times. The chain couples TRBV9 to TRBJ1-2; D ambiguous. V dropped 3 bases and J dropped 3 bases, with 12 bases sitting between them. Per the germline V gene, CDR1 is SGDLS and CDR2 is YYNGEE. This CDR3 has 14 amino acids. This CDR3 is CASSAGGEYYGYTF. The CDR3 DNA is TGTGCCAGCAGCGCGGGTGGAGAGTACTATGGCTACACCTTC.

The J gene is TRBJ1-2, the V gene TRBV15; TRBD1 matches 7 bases. Unmatched junction bases numbered 4, after V lost 1 base and J lost 2 bases. Germline V gene sequence: CDR1 LNHNV, CDR2 YYDKDF (reference sequence). There are 15 residues in the CDR3. The CDR3 sequence: CATSRATRGNYGYTF. DNA of the CDR3: TGTGCCACCAGCAGAGCGACCAGGGGGAACTATGGCTACACCTTC.

The rearrangement links TRBV7-2 to TRBJ1-1; D not resolved. The CDR3 is 13 amino acids. Trimming shortened V by 5 bases and J by 3 bases, and 10 bases separated the two germline ends. The V gene's germline CDR1 is SGHTA and CDR2 FQGNSA. The CDR3 sequence is CASSTNAYTEAFF. The CDR3 DNA reads as TGTGCCAGCAGCACAAATGCCTACACTGAAGCTTTCTTT.

This clone is a singleton in its sample. This chain links TRBV7-2 with TRBJ2-7, with D hard to call. The CDR3 runs to 15 residues. Trimming pared 5 bases from V and 3 bases from J, leaving 17 bases between. Germline CDR1 SGHTA, CDR2 FQGNSA. The DNA for the CDR3 is TGTGCCAGCAGCCTAGAGGTACGACACATCTACGAGCAGTACTTC. Translation gives CASSLEVRHIYEQYF. The full variable domain, in which reference TRBV7-2 and TRBJ2-7 provide the parts outside the CDR3, is GAGVSQSPSNKVTEKGKDVELRCDPISGHTALYWYRQSLGQGLEFLIYFQGNSAPDKSGLPSDRFSAERTGGSVSTLTIQRTQQEDSAVYLCASSLEVRHIYEQYFGPGTRLTVT.

This sequence joins TRBV28 and TRBJ2-2; D perhaps matches TRBD2 (6 bases). The CDR3 length is 15 residues. V gave up 3 bases and J gave up 3 bases, with 11 bases separating them. The germline V gene encodes CDR1 MDHEN and CDR2 SYDVKM. The CDR3 reads CASSFALAYTGELFF. As DNA, the CDR3 is TGTGCCAGCAGTTTTGCACTAGCTTACACCGGGGAGCTGTTTTTT.

The chain has TRBV7-8 and TRBJ2-1; D uncertain. CDR3 length: 15 residues. Trimming left V 0 bases short and J 2 bases short, with 8 bases between. CDR1 SGHVS and CDR2 FQNEAQ come from the germline V gene. In DNA, the CDR3 is TGTGCCAGCAGCTTAGCGTGGCAGGCCTACAATGAGCAGTTCTTC. This encodes CASSLAWQAYNEQFF.

The J gene is TRBJ1-6, the V gene TRBV2; no clear D gene. The V end lost 4 bases, the J end lost 11 bases, and 9 bases lay between the germline ends. There are 12 residues in the CDR3. Germline loops: CDR1 SNHLY, CDR2 FYNNEI. The CDR3 bases are TGTGCCAGCAGTGCGAATGCGACACCCCTCCACTTT. Translating gives CASSANATPLHF.

This rearrangement joins TRBV6-5 to TRBJ2-5; 7 bases are a match to TRBD1. The CDR3 is made up of 13 amino acids. Per germline, CDR1 MNHEY and CDR2 SVGAGI. Trimming cost V 6 bases and J 3 bases; bases outside gene matches: 4. The CDR3 nucleotides read TGTGCCAGCAGGCGACAGGGAGAAGAGACCCAGTACTTC. Residues: CASRRQGEETQYF.